Each of the 32 T cell receptor beta chains below was sequenced from the same sample in a study of T-cell reconstitution after alpha-beta-depleted transplantation in children. Using unique molecular identifiers, the investigators prepared the TCRbeta library. TCRdb re-called the PCR reads with MiXCR, one entry per CDR3 protein. The top ten clones hold approximately 1.1% of a sample with about 640,000 distinct CDR3 sequences, approximately 17% of them seen once. The sequencing used PBMCs from the stem cell graft donor, collected from the stem cell graft. Source of these receptors: a human donor who donated a stem cell graft to a child with acute myeloid leukemia.

In this sample, this clonotype turned up a few times. The rearrangement joins TRBV12-3 or TRBV12-4 to TRBJ2-1, with a possible D match to TRBD1 (5 bases). The length of the CDR3 is 13 residues. Trimming cost V 8 bases and J 8 bases, with 16 bases left between them. The CDR3 protein is CASSPGRADEQFF. The CDR3 DNA sequence: TGTGCCAGCTCCCCGGGCAGGGCAGATGAGCAGTTCTTC.

The table lists this clonotype with many counts. The chain joins TRBV7-2 to TRBJ2-7; D unresolved. The CDR3 has 15 residues. Germline V gene lookup returns CDR1 SGHTA and CDR2 FQGNSA. The ends were cut back, 3 bases at V and 6 bases at J, with 18 bases in the middle. This chain's CDR3 is CASSFEGSDLVEQYF. The CDR3 DNA follows: TGTGCCAGCAGCTTTGAAGGTTCGGACCTAGTCGAGCAGTACTTC.

This clonotype was picked up many times. The chain employs TRBV6-6 and TRBJ2-5, with 8 bases that match TRBD2. The CDR3 sequence is 13 residues long. Germline V lookup: CDR1 MNHNY, CDR2 SVGAGI (reference sequence). The J segment lost 4 bases and the V segment lost 6 bases, leaving 4 bases of the junction unmatched. The CDR3 loop is CASSYRGGETQYF. The CDR3 nucleotides read TGTGCCAGCAGCTATCGGGGGGGAGAGACCCAGTACTTC.

J is TRBJ1-4 and V is TRBV7-2; D is undetermined. This CDR3 has 13 amino acids. The ends were cut back, 1 base at V and 7 bases at J, with 7 bases in the middle. CDR1 SGHTA and CDR2 FQGNSA come from the germline V gene. The CDR3 loop reads CASSLVGIEKLFF. CDR3 coding DNA: TGTGCCAGCAGCTTAGTTGGCATTGAAAAACTGTTTTTT.

V and J are TRBV15 and TRBJ2-2; 7 nucleotides agree with TRBD1. The CDR3 loop spans 14 amino acids. Germline V gene data show CDR1 as LNHNV and CDR2 as YYDKDF (reference sequence). V lost 5 bases and J lost 6; bases outside the gene matches: 6. The CDR3 protein is CATSDRAVSGELFF. CDR3 nucleotide sequence: TGTGCCACCAGCGACAGGGCGGTCTCCGGGGAGCTGTTTTTT.

This clonotype was found many times. This chain joins TRBV20-1 and TRBJ2-2; tentative D call: TRBD1 (6 bases). The CDR3 has 14 amino acids. V lost 5 bases and J lost 6, with 16 bases in between. Germline CDR1 and CDR2: DFQATT and SNEGSKA (reference sequence). CDR3 in DNA: TGCAGTGCTCGACAGGCGTCCAGGTCCGGGGAGCTGTTTTTT. This sequence encodes CSARQASRSGELFF.

The chain joins TRBV15 to TRBJ1-5; D gene unclear. Trimming stripped 0 bases from V and 5 bases from J, with 11 bases between. CDR1 is LNHNV and CDR2 is YYDKDF in the germline V gene (reference sequence). This CDR3 region has 15 residues. The CDR3 DNA sequence: TGTGCCACCAGCAGAGATCGGGAGGGAGATCAGCCCCAGCATTTT. Translated, it gives CATSRDREGDQPQHF.

This clonotype was picked up many times. V gene TRBV7-2 combines with J gene TRBJ1-1; unclear D gene. CDR3 length equals 11 residues. V was shortened by 4 bases and J by 11 bases, with 11 bases between the two germline ends. The germline V gene has CDR1 SGHTA and CDR2 FQGNSA. The CDR3 coding sequence is TGTGCCAGCAGCTCACGAAACGTGGCTTTCTTT. Protein product: CASSSRNVAFF.

The chain recombines TRBV11-3 with TRBJ2-3; no reliable D call. Germline CDR1 SGHNT, CDR2 YENEEA. This CDR3 has 17 amino acids. V gave up 1 base and J gave up 6 bases, with 20 bases separating them. The CDR3, as DNA: TGTGCCAGCAGCTTAGTTCAGAAATTGGGTCTGCGCGATACGCAGTATTTT. Its translation is CASSLVQKLGLRDTQYF.

In this sample, this clonotype turned up a few times. This chain connects TRBV25-1 to TRBJ1-2; tentatively, D is TRBD1 (5 bases). Germline assignment: CDR1 MGHDK and CDR2 SYGVNS. Trimming shortened V by 3 bases and J by 8 bases, and 10 bases separated the two germline ends. This CDR3 is 12 amino acids long. CDR3 in amino acids: CASSEGGDGYTF. CDR3 DNA sequence: TGTGCCAGCAGTGAGGGGGGGGACGGCTACACCTTC.

The chain links TRBV20-1 to TRBJ1-5, with D unclear. The germline V gene encodes CDR1 DFQATT and CDR2 SNEGSKA (reference sequence). CDR3 length: 12 residues. V was clipped by 4 bases and J by 7 bases, with 11 bases between them. The CDR3 region has the DNA TGCAGTGCTAAGGGTCCGGAGCAGCCCCAGCATTTT. Protein: CSAKGPEQPQHF.

At least ten counts were recorded for this clonotype. This chain connects TRBV4-2 to TRBJ1-1, with 10 bases that match TRBD1. CDR1 is LGHNA and CDR2 is YNFKEQ in the germline V gene. This CDR3 is built from 14 residues. After removal of 6 bases from V and 2 bases from J, the junction contained 3 bases not matched to a gene. The CDR3 DNA follows: TGTGCCAGCAGGACAGGGGGCTTAAACACTGAAGCTTTCTTT. Translating it yields CASRTGGLNTEAFF.

V and J are TRBV5-1 and TRBJ2-1, with 10 bases aligning to TRBD2. Germline CDR1 is SGHRS and CDR2 is YFSETQ. Germline trimming cut 3 bases from V and 4 bases from J; bases unmatched to any gene: 10. CDR3 length: 17 amino acids. The CDR3 sequence is CASSSGGASGGYNEQFF. As DNA, the CDR3 is TGCGCCAGCAGCTCGGGTGGTGCTAGCGGGGGTTACAATGAGCAGTTCTTC.

At least ten counts were recorded for this clonotype. The genes are TRBV7-6 and TRBJ2-3, with D unresolved. V was cut by 5 bases and J by 6 bases, with 9 bases left in between. Germline loops: CDR1 SGHVS, CDR2 FNYEAQ. This CDR3 comprises 12 residues. The CDR3 nucleotides read TGTGCCAGCAGCCGACCCAGGGATACGCAGTATTTT. This codes for CASSRPRDTQYF.

This clonotype was picked up many times. The rearrangement links TRBV20-1 to TRBJ2-1; 14 nucleotides align to TRBD2. Germline CDR1 and CDR2: DFQATT and SNEGSKA (reference sequence). V gave up 6 bases and J gave up 5 bases; unmatched junction bases: 3. The length of the CDR3 is 14 residues. The CDR3 reads CSALTSGGDNEQFF. In DNA, the CDR3 is TGCAGTGCCCTGACTAGCGGGGGGGACAATGAGCAGTTCTTC.

Concerning this clonotype: A much larger clone lies a single base off, so this may be a read error. This sequence joins TRBV4-2 and TRBJ2-3; 9 bases agree with TRBD1. Trimming at V came to 3 bases and at J to 3 bases, leaving 10 bases not matched to a gene. The CDR3 sequence is 17 residues long. Germline-derived CDR1 and CDR2 are LGHNA and YNFKEQ. In DNA form, the CDR3 reads TGTGCCAGCAGCCAGTCCAGGGAACAGGGGGCAACAGATACGCAGTATTTT. It yields the protein CASSQSREQGATDTQYF.

This clonotype was detected only a few times. The V and J genes are TRBV7-2 and TRBJ1-5; the D is unclear. The V gene lost 0 bases and the J gene lost 4 bases, with 22 bases spanning the gap. The CDR3 has 19 amino acids. Germline V gene data show CDR1 as SGHTA and CDR2 as FQGNSA. CDR3 amino acids: CASSLAYGVREDGNQPQHF. Here the CDR3 DNA reads TGTGCCAGCAGCTTAGCCTACGGAGTCCGGGAAGATGGGAATCAGCCCCAGCATTTT.

This clonotype was detected ten times or more. The chain uses TRBV10-3 and TRBJ2-7; the D gene is possibly TRBD1 (6 bases). The V and J ends lost 5 bases and 5 bases respectively, with 16 bases between them. The CDR3 runs 14 residues. Germline CDR1 and CDR2: ENHRY and SYGVKD. The DNA for the CDR3 is TGTGCCATCAGTTTACAGGGTGGCCGCCACGAGCAGTACTTC. Amino acids: CAISLQGGRHEQYF.

In its sample, this clonotype was seen many times. J is TRBJ1-6 and V is TRBV20-1; possible D gene TRBD1, 5 bases. Germline-derived CDR1 and CDR2 are DFQATT and SNEGSKA (reference sequence). This CDR3 has 13 residues. Trimming removed 6 bases at V and 7 bases at J, with 13 bases between. CDR3 region: CSAFQGENSPLHF. The CDR3 DNA is TGCAGTGCCTTTCAGGGAGAGAATTCACCCCTCCACTTT.

This clonotype was observed at least ten times. The chain links TRBV9 to TRBJ2-6; no firm D call. The V and J ends lost 2 bases and 1 base respectively, with 13 bases between them. CDR3 size: 17 residues. CDR1 and CDR2 from the germline V gene are SGDLS and YYNGEE. The CDR3 loop is CASSVAQTRSGANVLTF. The CDR3 nucleotides are TGTGCCAGCAGCGTCGCCCAAACCCGGTCTGGGGCCAACGTCCTGACTTTC.

There are a few counts of this clonotype. The CDR3 region is CASSGRGLNTEAFF. The CDR3 nucleotides are TGTGCCAGCAGCGGCAGGGGCCTAAACACTGAAGCTTTCTTT. V and J are TRBV7-9 and TRBJ1-1; tentative D call: TRBD1 (6 bases). Germline assignment: CDR1 SEHNR and CDR2 FQNEAQ (reference sequence). The CDR3 contains 14 residues. V was pared by 5 bases and J by 2 bases, with 12 bases between.

The rearrangement links TRBV20-1 to TRBJ2-7; D is possibly TRBD1 (6 bases). The ends were cut back, 4 bases at V and 10 bases at J, with 17 bases in the middle. The CDR3 loop spans 12 amino acids. Per the germline V gene, CDR1 is DFQATT and CDR2 is SNEGSKA (reference sequence). DNA for the CDR3: TGCAGTGCTAAATCGCCAGGGGTCGAACAGTACTTC. Translation: CSAKSPGVEQYF.

This clonotype was detected ten times or more. The CDR3 sequence is CSARDGSTETYEQYV. The CDR3 DNA reads as TGCAGTGCTAGAGATGGGTCGACAGAGACCTACGAGCAGTACGTC. J is TRBJ2-7 and V is TRBV20-1; tentatively, D is TRBD1 (5 bases). The CDR3 is 15 amino acids. Trimming took off 0 bases at V and 2 bases at J, with 14 bases between the two ends. Per the germline V gene, CDR1 is DFQATT and CDR2 is SNEGSKA (reference sequence).

This clonotype was seen a few times. This chain uses TRBV15 with TRBJ2-3; TRBD1 is a possible D gene (6 bases). The CDR3 spans 15 residues. V lost 0 bases, J lost 5 bases, and 12 bases lay in between. Germline CDR1 and CDR2: LNHNV and YYDKDF (reference sequence). CDR3 in amino acids: CATSRDLGGQDTQYF. The CDR3 DNA reads TGTGCCACCAGCAGAGATCTAGGGGGTCAAGATACGCAGTATTTT.

This clonotype was observed at least ten times. The V and J genes are TRBV6-1 and TRBJ1-2, with D hard to call. The germline gives CDR1 MNHNS, CDR2 SASEGT. V shed 3 bases and J shed 11 bases, with 16 bases lying between them. This CDR3 contains 13 residues. CDR3 protein: CASSDMPPRMYTF. The CDR3 DNA reads TGTGCCAGCAGTGATATGCCGCCTCGAATGTACACCTTC.

The rearrangement uses TRBV11-1 and TRBJ1-3, with TRBD1 matching 7 bases. Germline loops: CDR1 SGHAT, CDR2 FQDESV (reference sequence). Losses at the gene ends were 6 bases for V and 0 bases for J; bases not matched to a gene: 14. The CDR3 loop spans 18 amino acids. CDR3 sequence: CASRFNRGSISSGNTIYF. DNA of the CDR3: TGTGCCAGCAGGTTCAACAGGGGATCCATCTCCTCTGGAAACACCATATATTTT.

The table lists this clonotype with many counts. This chain joins TRBV15 and TRBJ2-3; D is ambiguous. Germline V gene sequence: CDR1 LNHNV, CDR2 YYDKDF (reference sequence). Between the trimmed V and J ends, which lost 0 bases and 5 bases, there was a span of 3 bases. The CDR3 contains 12 residues. The CDR3 bases are TGTGCCACCAGCAGAGATCAAGATACGCAGTATTTT. Protein: CATSRDQDTQYF.

In its sample, this clonotype was seen many times. V and J are TRBV29-1 and TRBJ1-1; D is perhaps TRBD1 (5 bases). CDR3 length: 12 residues. CDR1 and CDR2 (germline): SQVTM, ANQGSEA. Trimming stripped 4 bases from V and 7 bases from J, with 13 bases between. The CDR3 DNA follows: TGCAGCGTTGTTGGCAGGGATATTGAAGCTTTCTTT. The encoded protein is CSVVGRDIEAFF.

This clonotype came up a few times. This chain uses TRBV20-1 with TRBJ1-4; 7 nucleotides line up with TRBD1. Germline CDR1 and CDR2: DFQATT and SNEGSKA (reference sequence). V lost 0 bases to trimming and J lost 3 bases; unmatched junction nucleotides: 13. The CDR3 length is 18 residues. CDR3 DNA: TGCAGTGCTAGAGATTACTCGTCCTCAGGGGGGGCTAATGAAAAACTGTTTTTT. The encoded protein is CSARDYSSSGGANEKLFF.

This clonotype was seen many times. The chain uses TRBV12-3 or TRBV12-4 and TRBJ2-1, with 7 bases that match TRBD1. V was clipped by 8 bases and J by 2 bases; unmatched bases: 9. The CDR3 totals 15 residues. CDR3 coding DNA: TGTGCCAGCTTTGCCCGGGACAGCCCCTACAATGAGCAGTTCTTC. This sequence encodes CASFARDSPYNEQFF.

The chain uses TRBV7-9 and TRBJ2-3, with 9 bases that match TRBD1. The J segment lost 5 bases and the V segment lost 11 bases, leaving 8 bases of the junction unmatched. The CDR3 covers 13 residues. Germline V gene data show CDR1 as SEHNR and CDR2 as FQNEAQ (reference sequence). The CDR3 region is CAAWDRVLDTQYF. Here the CDR3 DNA reads TGTGCCGCGTGGGACAGGGTCCTAGATACGCAGTATTTT.

The chain employs TRBV9 and TRBJ2-7; maybe TRBD2 (6 bases). With 0 bases removed from V and 3 bases from J, the gap between germline ends came to 10 bases. The CDR3 consists of 14 residues. Germline values: CDR1 SGDLS, CDR2 YYNGEE. Here the CDR3 DNA reads TGTGCCAGCAGCGTAGCACCAGCGGGCTACGAGCAGTACTTC. This translates into CASSVAPAGYEQYF.